Listed below are T cell receptor beta chains from one sample, sequenced in a study of blood T cell repertoires in COVID-19. Repertoires were generated with immunoSEQ multiplex PCR, while TCRdb's copy carries only in-frame clones and drops some. The sample contains a few hundred thousand clones, more than 85% of which appear only once. Material: peripheral blood. These TCRs come from a human donor in a cohort sampled during active COVID-19. Each CDR3 is given with its conserved first and last residue. The D gene is left open where the match is weak. Clone sizes are given selectively: once, few, many, or a class where the clone is expanded.

>TRBJ2-5|NA|TRBV18|NA
TGTGCCAGCTCACCAGACGGGACACAAGAGACCCAGTACTTC
CASSPDGTQETQYF
>TRBJ1-6|TRBD1|TRBV3-1/TRBV3-2|few
TGTGCCAGCAGCTTCGGACAGGATAATTCACCCCTCCACTTT
CASSFGQDNSPLHF
>TRBJ2-7|TRBD1|TRBV4-1|NA
TGCGCCAGCAAGATCAGGGGGCACTCCTACGAGCAGTACTTC
CASKIRGHSYEQYF
>TRBJ1-2|NA|TRBV6-5|NA
TGTGCCAGCTTCCAGGGGCATGGCTACACCTTC
CASFQGHGYTF
>TRBJ1-3|NA|TRBV3-1/TRBV3-2|NA
TGTGCCAGCAGCCAAGATAGAGGGCCCGGGAGCTCTGGAAACACCATATATTTT
CASSQDRGPGSSGNTIYF
>TRBJ1-1|NA|TRBV27|NA
TGTGCCAGCAGCCCCTTGAGCCCCAGCGGGAGGAACACTGAAGCTTTCTTT
CASSPLSPSGRNTEAFF
>TRBJ2-2|TRBD2|TRBV5-6|NA
TGTGCCAGCAGCTTGGATAGGACTAGCGGCCCCACCGGGGAGCTGTTTTTT
CASSLDRTSGPTGELFF
>TRBJ1-2|TRBD1|TRBV20-1|NA
TGCAGTGCTTGGACAGGGTATGGCTACACCTTC
CSAWTGYGYTF
>TRBJ1-4|NA|TRBV7-2|NA
TGTGCCAGCAGCAAGGGGACACTTGAAAAACTGTTTTTT
CASSKGTLEKLFF
>TRBJ1-1|NA|TRBV6-5|few
TGTGCCAGTTCTGAGATGAACACTGAAGCTTTCTTT
CASSEMNTEAFF
>TRBJ2-7|TRBD1|TRBV3-1/TRBV3-2|NA
TGTGCCAGCAGCCAAACCGGGACAGGGGTCCACTACGAGCAGTACTTC
CASSQTGTGVHYEQYF
>TRBJ1-4|NA|TRBV10-3|once
TGTGCCATTCGGCGGAGGGATAATGAAAAACTGTTTTTT
CAIRRRDNEKLFF
>TRBJ1-1|NA|TRBV11-2|NA
TGTGCCAGCAGCTCCGGCCGGCGAGACAGCCACCATACTGAAGCTTTCTTT
CASSSGRRDSHHTEAFF
>TRBJ2-7|TRBD1|TRBV6-5|NA
TGTGCCAGCAGTTACACCGGGACAGCCATCTACGAGCAGTACTTC
CASSYTGTAIYEQYF